Listed below are T cell receptor beta chains from one sample, sequenced in a study of T cells in Graves' hyperthyroidism and ophthalmopathy. TCRdb used MiXCR to reprocess the multiplex PCR reads, holding one entry per CDR3 protein. The repertoire has hundreds of thousands of distinct CDR3 sequences, roughly a sixth of them found once; the top ten carry over 15%. Sequencing was performed on blood. These receptors were obtained from a woman aged 50 to 60 with Graves' hyperthyroidism that later progressed to Graves' ophthalmopathy. Each CDR3 is given with its conserved first and last residue.

v_call cdr3_aa
TRBV12-3/TRBV12-4 CASTAANTEAFF
TRBV20-1 CSARGLYSKNTEAFF
TRBV7-7 CASSLAGSQETQYF
TRBV9 CASSVVGLDTQYF
TRBV19 CASSMTGSAAGNTIYF
TRBV29-1 CSVGLLAETQYF
TRBV27 CASSLTILNQPQHF
TRBV11-2 CASSLGGAPLAKNIQYF
TRBV3-1 CASSQARDVNEKLFF
TRBV5-5 CASSLGWGVGTEAFF
TRBV3-1 CASSQAGSARVRSPLHF
TRBV12-3/TRBV12-4 CASSPPRDGQETQYF
TRBV6-1 CASKRQRNSPLHF
TRBV11-2 CASSLASANTIYF
TRBV30 CAWSGRGYTEAFF